This passage covers 5 T cell receptor beta chains from one sample sequenced in a study of T cell repertoires in cytomegalovirus infection. MiXCR, applied by TCRdb to the reads, yields one record per CDR3 protein. The sample lists 350,000 to 450,000 distinct CDR3 sequences; roughly 20% were seen once. The sample comprised PBMCs. The receptor set was obtained from a human donor in good health (CMV status not recorded). Some clones in this sample may be carry-over from other donors' samples.

This clonotype occurred many times. The V and J genes are TRBV12-3 or TRBV12-4 and TRBJ1-1; D gene uncertain. The ends were cut back, 3 bases at V and 4 bases at J, with 12 bases in the middle. This CDR3 has 14 residues. CDR3 residues: CASSFSSWGTEAFF. CDR3 bases: TGTGCCAGCAGTTTTTCATCTTGGGGCACTGAAGCTTTCTTT.

The V call is TRBV15, the J call TRBJ1-4, with a tentative D call TRBD1 (5 bases). Deletions cut 7 bases from V and 0 bases from J, with 12 bases between. CDR3 length: 15 amino acids. Germline V gene sequence: CDR1 LNHNV, CDR2 YYDKDF (reference sequence). Written as DNA, the CDR3 is TGTGCCACCAACTTGAGGGGCGCAACTAATGAAAAACTGTTTTTT. This translates into CATNLRGATNEKLFF. The variable domain in full, with the rest retrieved from reference TRBV15 and TRBJ1-4, is DAMVIQNPRYQVTQFGKPVTLSCSQTLNHNVMYWYQQKSSQAPKLLFHYYDKDFNNEADTPDNFQSRRPNTSFCFLDIRSPGLGDTAMYLCATNLRGATNEKLFFGSGTQLSVL.

The chain links TRBV11-2 to TRBJ2-3, with TRBD2 matching over 12 bases. Unmatched junction bases numbered 4, after V lost 3 bases and J lost 6 bases. Germline V gene lookup returns CDR1 SGHAT and CDR2 FQNNGV. This CDR3 has 15 residues. CDR3 in amino acids: CASSFTSGRWDTQYF. CDR3 coding DNA: TGTGCCAGCAGCTTTACTAGCGGGAGGTGGGATACGCAGTATTTT.

The rearrangement joins TRBV5-6 to TRBJ2-3; 9 bases agree with TRBD2. The junction had 12 bases not matched to a gene; V was cut back by 0 bases and J by 10 bases. The germline gives CDR1 SGHDT, CDR2 YYEEEE. The CDR3 spans 16 residues. CDR3 nucleotide sequence: TGTGCCAGCAGCTTGGAGACTAGCGGAAAAACCCTAGCGCAGTATTTT. It is translated as CASSLETSGKTLAQYF. Complete variable domain (other parts from reference TRBV5-6 and TRBJ2-3): DAGVTQSPTHLIKTRGQQVTLRCSPKSGHDTVSWYQQALGQGPQFIFQYYEEEERQRGNFPDRFSGHQFPNYSSELNVNALLLGDSALYLCASSLETSGKTLAQYFGPGTRLTVL.

There are many counts of this clonotype. The chain couples TRBV19 to TRBJ2-5; D perhaps matches TRBD2 (6 bases). The V and J ends lost 5 bases and 4 bases respectively, with 11 bases between them. CDR1 and CDR2 (germline): LNHDA, SQIVND (reference sequence). The CDR3 has 13 residues. CDR3 amino acids: CASSGTDGETQYF. The CDR3 DNA follows: TGTGCCAGTAGTGGGACTGACGGAGAGACCCAGTACTTC.